A single sample is the source of the 28 T cell receptor beta chains below, sequenced in a study of cytomegalovirus exposure and HLA in healthy donors. A multiplex PCR was run with 60 Vbeta primers and 13 Jbeta primers. Measured with immunoSEQ multiplex PCR; TCRdb has only the in-frame clones, and not every one. The repertoire holds 65,000 to 85,000 clones, with about three quarters as singletons. What was sequenced was PBMCs. The receptors shown here come from a man in his forties or fifties in good health and CMV-seropositive.

This chain joins TRBV7-2 and TRBJ2-1, with D possibly being TRBD2 (5 bases). Germline loops: CDR1 SGHTA, CDR2 FQGNSA. The V and J ends lost 4 bases and 0 bases respectively, with 16 bases between them. This CDR3 contains 17 residues. The DNA of the CDR3 is TGTGCCAGCAGCTCCCGAAGCGGCGAAAGCTCCTACAATGAGCAGTTCTTC. Protein sequence: CASSSRSGESSYNEQFF.

With respect to this clone: This specimen includes other DNA sequences encoding the same CDR3. The chain carries TRBV5-1 and TRBJ2-3; D possibly corresponds to TRBD2 (5 bases). Germline V gives CDR1 SGHRS, CDR2 YFSETQ. The CDR3 runs 14 residues. Trimming removed 0 bases at V and 0 bases at J, with 5 bases between. Written as DNA, the CDR3 is TGCGCCAGCAGCTTGGGGACTAGCACAGATACGCAGTATTTT. Its translation: CASSLGTSTDTQYF.

The genes are TRBV7-3 and TRBJ2-1, with D perhaps matching TRBD1 (5 bases). V dropped 5 bases and J dropped 9 bases, with 23 bases sitting between them. The germline gives CDR1 SGHTA, CDR2 FQGTGA. The CDR3 is 16 amino acids. CDR3: CASSSLTGVRVSEQFF. The CDR3 DNA follows: TGTGCCAGCAGCAGCTTAACGGGCGTCAGGGTCAGTGAGCAGTTCTTC.

This chain links TRBV4-3 with TRBJ2-1; D remains ambiguous. Germline values: CDR1 LGHNA, CDR2 YSLEER. V was trimmed by 1 base and J by 3 bases, leaving 7 bases between them. The CDR3 extends over 14 amino acids. The CDR3 DNA sequence: TGCGCCAGCAGCCAAGCGCAGGACTACAATGAGCAGTTCTTC. This translates into CASSQAQDYNEQFF.

A word on this clone: Germline is not matched at one junction end, which may reflect a read error. V is TRBV6-1 and J is TRBJ1-2, with 11 nucleotides matching TRBD1. There are 15 residues in the CDR3. The germline V gene encodes CDR1 MNHNS and CDR2 SASEGT. This CDR3 reads CASTEVGQGASGYTF. CDR3 nucleotides: TGTGCCAGCACTGAAGTAGGACAGGGGGCTTCGGGCTACACCTTC.

Only a few counts were recorded for this clone. The chain employs TRBV21-1 and TRBJ2-7; no DNA check was done on the table's D call, TRBD2. TRBV21-1 is a listed pseudogene. The CDR3 contains 17 residues. The CDR3 loop reads CASSKATGTTFSYEQYF. CDR3 nucleotides: TGTGCCAGCAGCAAAGCAACCGGGACTACCTTCTCCTACGAGCAGTACTTC.

This clone was detected only a few times. The chain recombines TRBV6-1 with TRBJ1-5, with 7 positions matching TRBD1. The V segment lost 6 bases and the J segment 7 bases; nucleotides outside the gene matches: 9. The CDR3 covers 14 residues. CDR1 is MNHNS, CDR2 SASEGT, per germline. The CDR3 DNA reads as TGTGCCAGCAGAGGAAGGGGGCTGGAGCAGCCCCAGCATTTT. As protein: CASRGRGLEQPQHF.

This clone was seen only a few times. The genes are TRBV4-1 and TRBJ2-7; D not resolved. V dropped 1 base and J dropped 0 bases, with 10 bases sitting between them. Germline assignment: CDR1 MGHRA and CDR2 YSYEKL. This CDR3 comprises 15 residues. The CDR3 region is CASSQVATSSYEQYF. As DNA, the CDR3 is TGCGCCAGCAGCCAAGTGGCCACCAGCTCCTACGAGCAGTACTTC.

V is TRBV30 and J is TRBJ2-3; TRBD1 aligns across 9 bases. The V and J ends lost 4 bases and 1 base, in that order; junction bases with no gene match: 6. Germline V CDR1 and CDR2: GTSNPN, SVGIG (reference sequence). This CDR3 has 15 amino acids. The CDR3 DNA is TGTGCCTGGACTATGGGACAGGGAGGCACAGATACGCAGTATTTT. Translated, it gives CAWTMGQGGTDTQYF.

This chain uses TRBV11-2 with TRBJ2-7; tentative D call: TRBD2 (6 bases). Germline loops: CDR1 SGHAT, CDR2 FQNNGV. The CDR3 runs 14 residues. V gave up 0 bases and J gave up 6 bases, with 12 bases separating them. The CDR3 nucleotides read TGTGCCAGCAGCTTAGAGATGAGCGGGCTCGAGCAGTACTTC. Protein sequence: CASSLEMSGLEQYF.

The chain joins TRBV9 to TRBJ2-5; 7 bases fit TRBD2. Germline V gene data show CDR1 as SGDLS and CDR2 as YYNGEE. This CDR3 region has 16 residues. The V segment lost 3 bases and the J segment 1 base; nucleotides outside the gene matches: 9. CDR3 nucleotide sequence: TGTGCCAGCAGCGAGAGTATCGGGAGGTCCCAAGAGACCCAGTACTTC. Residues: CASSESIGRSQETQYF.

The V and J genes are TRBV29-1 and TRBJ2-1; 12 nucleotides agree with TRBD2. CDR3 size: 14 residues. From germline, CDR1 is SQVTM and CDR2 ANQGSEA. V lost 5 bases, J lost 10 bases, and 9 bases stayed unmatched. The CDR3 DNA sequence: TGCAGCGTTCTGACTAGCGGGAGTCGTAACGAGCAGTTCTTC. Its translation: CSVLTSGSRNEQFF.

The V and J genes are TRBV6-1 and TRBJ2-1; 11 bases align to TRBD2. The CDR3 is 15 residues long. Germline V lookup: CDR1 MNHNS, CDR2 SASEGT. The V gene end was trimmed by 7 bases and the J gene end by 1 base; junction bases not matched to a gene: 3. The CDR3 nucleotides read TGTGCCAGCAATCTAGCGGGGGGTTCCTACAATGAGCAGTTCTTC. Translating gives CASNLAGGSYNEQFF.

This chain connects TRBV6-4 to TRBJ1-1, with TRBD1 as a possible D gene (6 bases). The V end was cut by 0 bases, the J end by 5 bases, with 10 bases between. CDR3 length: 14 amino acids. Per the germline V gene, CDR1 is MRHNA and CDR2 is SNTAGT. CDR3 sequence (DNA): TGTGCCAGCAGTGACTCGAGCAGGGGAACTGAAGCTTTCTTT. It yields the protein CASSDSSRGTEAFF.

V usage is TRBV7-9 and J usage is TRBJ2-5; 9 bases fit TRBD1. The CDR3 is 17 amino acids. V lost 5 bases, J lost 3 bases, and 13 bases stayed unmatched. Germline V gives CDR1 SEHNR, CDR2 FQNEAQ (reference sequence). The CDR3: CASSPLPGQGWEETQYF. The DNA of the CDR3 is TGTGCCAGCAGCCCACTCCCGGGACAGGGTTGGGAAGAGACCCAGTACTTC.

This clone was detected only a few times. The CDR3 DNA reads TGTGCCAGCAGCCAAGAGTGGGACAGGGGGTCCTACGAGCAGTACTTC. Its translation: CASSQEWDRGSYEQYF. The chain combines TRBV4-2 with TRBJ2-7, with 11 bases matching TRBD1. The CDR3 is 16 amino acids. The ends lost 0 bases at V and 1 base at J; junction bases unmatched: 2. Germline CDR1 LGHNA, CDR2 YNFKEQ.

This chain joins TRBV5-1 and TRBJ2-5; D is unresolved. V was clipped by 8 bases and J by 2 bases, with 16 bases between them. The CDR3 extends over 14 amino acids. Germline values: CDR1 SGHRS, CDR2 YFSETQ. The DNA for the CDR3 is TGCGCCAGATCAGTACGCTCCCGTCAAGAGACCCAGTACTTC. This gives the protein CARSVRSRQETQYF.

The genes are TRBV19 and TRBJ2-7, with D possibly matching TRBD2 (6 bases). The V gene's germline CDR1 is LNHDA and CDR2 SQIVND (reference sequence). Trimming shortened V by 1 base and J by 2 bases, and 9 bases separated the two germline ends. This CDR3 has 14 amino acids. The CDR3 nucleotides are TGTGCCAGTAGTATAGCGGGAGTGGCCTACGAGCAGTACTTC. The encoded protein is CASSIAGVAYEQYF.

The rearrangement joins TRBV10-3 to TRBJ1-4; D call uncertain. CDR1 and CDR2 (germline): ENHRY, SYGVKD. V dropped 2 bases and J dropped 8 bases, with 9 bases sitting between them. This CDR3 is built from 13 residues. CDR3 nucleotides: TGTGCCATCAGTGAGCCAAAGCGGGAAAAACTGTTTTTT. It codes for CAISEPKREKLFF.

The chain uses TRBV5-1 and TRBJ2-2, with D perhaps matching TRBD2 (5 bases). Trimming cost V 2 bases and J 1 base, with 12 bases left between them. The CDR3 runs to 16 residues. Per germline, CDR1 SGHRS and CDR2 YFSETQ. The CDR3 coding sequence is TGCGCCAGCAGCTTTCAAAGCGGAGAGAACACCGGGGAGCTGTTTTTT. Protein: CASSFQSGENTGELFF.

The CDR3 DNA sequence: TGTGCCAGCAACCCCAGGGCGGGGGACGAGCAGTTCTTC. Its protein product is CASNPRAGDEQFF. The chain has TRBV7-2 and TRBJ2-1; 7 bases are shared with TRBD2. J lost 10 bases, V lost 7 bases, and 10 bases had no gene match. Germline CDR1 and CDR2: SGHTA and FQGNSA. The CDR3 spans 13 residues.

V is TRBV7-9 and J is TRBJ2-3; 8 nucleotides match TRBD2. The germline V gene has CDR1 SEHNR and CDR2 FQNEAQ (reference sequence). Losses at the gene ends were 6 bases for V and 2 bases for J; bases not matched to a gene: 10. The CDR3 consists of 16 residues. The DNA for the CDR3 is TGTGCCAGCAGAGGCCTGGTAGCGGGGATCACAGATACGCAGTATTTT. It specifies CASRGLVAGITDTQYF.

The CDR3 sequence: CSSGTARGQFF. The CDR3 DNA reads TGCAGCTCCGGGACGGCCAGGGGACAGTTCTTC. V usage is TRBV29-1 and J usage is TRBJ2-1, with D possibly TRBD1 on 6 matching bases. Between the trimmed V and J ends, which lost 8 bases and 13 bases, there was a span of 18 bases. The CDR3 spans 11 residues. The V gene's germline CDR1 is SQVTM and CDR2 ANQGSEA.

J is TRBJ2-2 and V is TRBV6-5; TRBD2 matches 8 bases. This CDR3 contains 16 residues. Germline trimming cut 0 bases from V and 3 bases from J; bases unmatched to any gene: 3. Germline CDR1 reads MNHEY; CDR2 reads SVGAGI. CDR3 nucleotides: TGTGCCAGCAGTTACTCAGCGGGAGCGGACACCGGGGAGCTGTTTTTT. Translation gives CASSYSAGADTGELFF.

This clone turned up a few times. The rearrangement uses TRBV5-6 and TRBJ2-7; D gene ambiguous. V gave up 0 bases and J gave up 4 bases, with 8 bases separating them. The CDR3 extends over 13 amino acids. From germline, CDR1 is SGHDT and CDR2 YYEEEE. CDR3 residues: CASSLAFSYEQYF. In DNA form, the CDR3 reads TGTGCCAGCAGCTTGGCTTTCTCGTACGAGCAGTACTTC.

A word on this clone: The sample carries other DNA sequences with the same CDR3. For the CDR3, the DNA is TGTGCCAGCAGTTTGGGGACTAGCTCCTACAATGAGCAGTTCTTC. Translation gives CASSLGTSSYNEQFF. The chain employs TRBV27 and TRBJ2-1; 8 bases line up with TRBD2. Per germline, CDR1 MNHEY and CDR2 SMNVEV (reference sequence). The CDR3 runs 15 residues. J was trimmed by 0 bases and V by 3 bases; bases with no gene match: 1.

The chain uses TRBV10-1 and TRBJ2-7; D is undetermined. V was shortened by 3 bases and J by 2 bases, with 5 bases between the two germline ends. The germline CDR1 and CDR2 sequences are WNHNN and SYGVQD (reference sequence). The CDR3 runs 12 residues. The CDR3 DNA sequence: TGCGCCAGCAGTGATAGTCCCTACGAGCAGTACTTC. Protein sequence: CASSDSPYEQYF.

Remarks on this clone: Within the sample, other DNA sequences also encode this same CDR3. The chain employs TRBV27 and TRBJ2-2; 9 nucleotides align to TRBD2. The CDR3 length is 16 residues. In germline, CDR1 is MNHEY, CDR2 SMNVEV (reference sequence). V was pared by 6 bases and J by 3 bases, with 8 bases of the junction left unmatched. In DNA form, the CDR3 reads TGTGCCAGCAGCCTGGCGGGAGGGCCGGACACCGGGGAGCTGTTTTTT. It is translated as CASSLAGGPDTGELFF.